The 25 T cell receptor beta chains below come from one sample, sequenced in a study of vaccination effects on CD4 cells after COVID-19. No cognate antigen is known for these TCRs. Expansion with viral peptide pools was applied to antigen-specific CD4+ T cells by the ViraFEST assay prior to sequencing. Isolating CD4+ T cells followed approximately 10 days of culture. The cohort was immunized with two doses of either the BNT162b2 or mRNA-1273 vaccine. Clones were read by immunoSEQ multiplex PCR, and TCRdb kept only the in-frame ones, dropping some. The sample lists about 26,000 clones; almost 80% were seen once. The sample in question was CD4+ T cells from PBMCs cultured with SARS-CoV-2 spike peptides, obtained after COVID-19 vaccination. These receptors all stem from a human donor who received a COVID-19 vaccine. Some clones in this sample may be carry-over from other donors' samples.

This sequence joins TRBV6-5 and TRBJ1-1; maybe TRBD1 (5 bases). Germline V gives CDR1 MNHEY, CDR2 SVGAGI. CDR3 length equals 15 residues. Trimming removed 4 bases from V and 4 bases from J, with 16 bases in between. The CDR3 loop reads CASSSFYQGSTEAFF. The CDR3 DNA is TGTGCCAGCAGTTCGTTTTACCAGGGATCCACTGAAGCTTTCTTT.

This sequence joins TRBV2 and TRBJ2-2; 9 nucleotides agree with TRBD1. The CDR3 is 16 amino acids. After removal of 6 bases from V and 6 bases from J, the junction contained 11 bases not matched to a gene. Germline V gives CDR1 SNHLY, CDR2 FYNNEI. CDR3 coding DNA: TGTGCCAGCAGGGGCGCCGGACAGGGGTCGTCCGGGGAGCTGTTTTTT. This translates into CASRGAGQGSSGELFF.

This clone was recorded once. V usage is TRBV27 and J usage is TRBJ2-5; D is possibly TRBD2 (6 bases). Germline CDR1 and CDR2: MNHEY and SMNVEV (reference sequence). This CDR3 spans 17 amino acids. V was trimmed by 3 bases and J by 3 bases, leaving 20 bases between them. In nucleotides, the CDR3 is TGTGCCAGCAGTTTCCGTGGACGGAGGGGATCTGAAGAGACCCAGTACTTC. This gives the protein CASSFRGRRGSEETQYF.

The rearrangement links TRBV10-2 to TRBJ1-3, with 9 bases identical to TRBD1. V was pared by 6 bases and J by 5 bases, with 11 bases of the junction left unmatched. There are 16 residues in the CDR3. Per germline, CDR1 WSHSY and CDR2 SAAADI. This CDR3 is CASRGADRGGRNTIYF. CDR3 in DNA: TGCGCCAGCAGAGGAGCGGACAGGGGAGGAAGAAACACCATATATTTT.

The chain links TRBV19 to TRBJ1-2, with 9 bases aligning to TRBD1. Per germline, CDR1 LNHDA and CDR2 SQIVND (reference sequence). The V and J ends lost 6 bases and 7 bases, in that order; junction bases with no gene match: 6. The CDR3 consists of 13 residues. The chain's CDR3 is CASRDRGPGGYTF. CDR3 coding DNA: TGTGCCAGTAGGGACAGGGGTCCGGGTGGCTACACCTTC.

The chain recombines TRBV7-8 with TRBJ1-4, with TRBD1 as a possible D gene (5 bases). This CDR3 comprises 15 residues. V was clipped by 4 bases and J by 11 bases, with 20 bases between them. Germline CDR1 and CDR2: SGHVS and FQNEAQ. CDR3 amino acids: CASSSQGEGRFKLFF. Written as DNA, the CDR3 is TGTGCCAGCAGCTCCCAAGGGGAGGGTCGGTTTAAACTGTTTTTT.

This clone was seen only a few times. Other nucleotide sequences from this sample produce the same CDR3. The gene calls are TRBV6-6 and TRBJ2-5; the D gene could be TRBD1 or TRBD2 (7 bases each). CDR1 MNHNY and CDR2 SVGAGI come from the germline V gene (reference sequence). The CDR3 is made up of 14 amino acids. Trimming stripped 6 bases from V and 4 bases from J, with 15 bases between. This CDR3 is CASSSARGGETQYF. The CDR3 nucleotides are TGTGCCAGCAGCTCCGCCAGGGGGGGAGAGACCCAGTACTTC.

The gene calls are TRBV5-1 and TRBJ2-3; 10 bases fit TRBD2. This CDR3 has 17 residues. Germline-derived CDR1 and CDR2 are SGHRS and YFSETQ. V lost 1 base and J lost 0; bases outside the gene matches: 5. This CDR3 is CASSLTSGVASTDTQYF. The CDR3 region has the DNA TGCGCCAGCAGCTTGACTAGCGGGGTTGCTAGCACAGATACGCAGTATTTT.

The CDR3 nucleotides are TGTGCCAGCGGGGTGAGGTCCGAGGGGCAGTTCTTC. Encoded protein: CASGVRSEGQFF. The chain links TRBV5-6 to TRBJ2-1, with TRBD2 as a possible D gene (5 bases). With 7 bases removed from V and 12 bases from J, the gap between germline ends came to 17 bases. Germline assignment: CDR1 SGHDT and CDR2 YYEEEE. The CDR3 has 12 residues.

The chain couples TRBV2 to TRBJ1-5; 7 bases fit TRBD1. The V and J ends lost 8 bases and 9 bases, in that order; junction bases with no gene match: 10. The CDR3 is 13 amino acids. Per the germline V gene, CDR1 is SNHLY and CDR2 is FYNNEI. DNA of the CDR3: TGTGCCAGCTCAATCCTACAGGGGAGGCCCCAGCATTTT. Protein: CASSILQGRPQHF.

The chain combines TRBV7-9 with TRBJ2-7, with TRBD2 matching 7 bases. The trim removed 4 bases at V and 6 bases at J, leaving 3 bases unmatched. Germline values: CDR1 SEHNR, CDR2 FQNEAQ (reference sequence). The length of the CDR3 is 12 residues. The CDR3 region is CASSSGEGEQYV. CDR3 DNA sequence: TGTGCCAGCAGCTCCGGGGAGGGCGAGCAGTACGTC.

The chain uses TRBV4-1 and TRBJ1-2; no definite D call. The CDR3 runs to 15 residues. The V gene's germline CDR1 is MGHRA and CDR2 YSYEKL. The V and J ends lost 4 bases and 0 bases respectively, with 12 bases between them. CDR3 loop: CASSPIIRTNYGYTF. Here the CDR3 DNA reads TGCGCCAGCAGCCCAATCATTAGAACTAACTATGGCTACACCTTC.

CDR3 residues: CASSTRAQGSVPYV. In nucleotides, the CDR3 is TGTGCCAGCAGTACTAGGGCCCAGGGAAGTGTCCCGTACGTC. The rearrangement joins TRBV28 to TRBJ2-7; D might be TRBD1 or TRBD2, each matching 5 bases. Trimming removed 5 bases from V and 12 bases from J, with 23 bases in between. The germline CDR1 and CDR2 sequences are MDHEN and SYDVKM. The CDR3 has 14 amino acids.

CDR3 sequence (DNA): TGTGCCAGTAGTCCGGGGACAGGGGTGAGCTATGGCTACACCTTC. This encodes CASSPGTGVSYGYTF. The chain links TRBV19 to TRBJ1-2; 10 bases match TRBD1. V lost 5 bases, J lost 4 bases, and 7 bases stayed unmatched. The CDR3 loop spans 15 amino acids. The germline V gene encodes CDR1 LNHDA and CDR2 SQIVND (reference sequence).

The CDR3 bases are TGTGCCAGCAGTGTGGGCACAAGCTGGGGGGGGCCTGGTAATGAGCAGTTCTTC. It translates to CASSVGTSWGGPGNEQFF. The chain combines TRBV25-1 with TRBJ2-1, with a possible D match to TRBD2 (7 bases). Germline V gives CDR1 MGHDK, CDR2 SYGVNS. Deletions cut 4 bases from V and 7 bases from J, with 26 bases between. The CDR3 loop spans 18 amino acids.

The rearrangement links TRBV2 to TRBJ2-3, with a tentative D call TRBD1 (6 bases). Germline loops: CDR1 SNHLY, CDR2 FYNNEI. Trimming took 7 bases from V and 6 from J, leaving 17 bases between them. This CDR3 is 14 amino acids long. The CDR3 is CASTIQGSGDTQYF. In nucleotides, the CDR3 is TGTGCCAGCACAATACAGGGTTCGGGGGATACGCAGTATTTT.

The chain couples TRBV5-4 to TRBJ1-1, with D hard to call. The germline V gene has CDR1 SGHNT and CDR2 YYREEE (reference sequence). The CDR3 runs 13 residues. V lost 2 bases and J lost 1, with 6 bases in between. The CDR3 DNA reads as TGTGCCAGCAGCTTTCAGAGGAACACTGAAGCTTTCTTT. Protein: CASSFQRNTEAFF. The variable domain in full, with the rest retrieved from reference TRBV5-4 and TRBJ1-1, is ETGVTQSPTHLIKTRGQQVTLRCSSQSGHNTVSWYQQALGQGPQFIFQYYREEENGRGNFPPRFSGLQFPNYSSELNVNALELDDSALYLCASSFQRNTEAFFGQGTRLTVV.

This sequence joins TRBV5-1 and TRBJ1-2; D gene uncertain. CDR3 length: 14 residues. Germline V CDR1 and CDR2: SGHRS, YFSETQ. V gave up 1 base and J gave up 7 bases, with 14 bases separating them. CDR3 in amino acids: CASSLSQISAGYTF. The CDR3, as DNA: TGCGCCAGCAGCTTGAGTCAAATTTCTGCTGGCTACACCTTC.

There are a few counts of this clone. The chain joins TRBV6-5 to TRBJ1-1; 9 bases align to TRBD1. The CDR3 totals 16 residues. CDR1 MNHEY and CDR2 SVGAGI come from the germline V gene. The trim removed 2 bases at V and 0 bases at J, leaving 4 bases unmatched. The chain's CDR3 is CASSYLGQGLNTEAFF. As DNA, the CDR3 is TGTGCCAGCAGTTACCTGGGACAGGGACTGAACACTGAAGCTTTCTTT.

V usage is TRBV29-1 and J usage is TRBJ2-3; D may match TRBD1 or TRBD2 (5 bases each). CDR1 is SQVTM and CDR2 is ANQGSEA in the germline V gene. With 6 bases removed from V and 4 bases from J, the gap between germline ends came to 20 bases. The CDR3 consists of 15 residues. CDR3 sequence reads: CSVGTHTGSPDTQYF. In DNA, the CDR3 is TGCAGCGTGGGGACCCACACGGGAAGCCCAGATACGCAGTATTTT.

This clone is medium-sized by share. This chain connects TRBV30 to TRBJ1-4; D is unclear. V dropped 0 bases and J dropped 6 bases, with 5 bases sitting between them. The germline CDR1 and CDR2 sequences are GTSNPN and SVGIG (reference sequence). The CDR3 has 12 amino acids. CDR3: CAWSVQDEKLFF. Here the CDR3 DNA reads TGTGCCTGGAGTGTGCAGGATGAAAAACTGTTTTTT.

The rearrangement uses TRBV27 and TRBJ2-6; D tentatively fits TRBD1 or TRBD2 (5 bases each). The V gene's germline CDR1 is MNHEY and CDR2 SMNVEV (reference sequence). The CDR3 runs to 18 residues. V was pared by 1 base and J by 1 base, with 14 bases between. CDR3 sequence reads: CASSLFGGRASGANVLTF. The CDR3 nucleotides are TGTGCCAGCAGTTTATTCGGAGGCAGGGCTTCTGGGGCCAACGTCCTGACTTTC.

The chain uses TRBV19 and TRBJ2-5, with D possibly TRBD1 on 6 matching bases. This CDR3 contains 15 residues. From germline, CDR1 is LNHDA and CDR2 SQIVND (reference sequence). The V end was cut by 4 bases, the J end by 5 bases, with 17 bases between. The CDR3 spells CASSRSQGLAETQYF. The CDR3 DNA reads as TGTGCCAGTAGTAGATCCCAGGGGTTAGCGGAGACCCAGTACTTC.

J is TRBJ2-5 and V is TRBV10-2, with a possible D match to TRBD2 (7 bases). Trimming took 5 bases from V and 4 from J, leaving 14 bases between them. CDR3 length equals 14 residues. Germline V CDR1 and CDR2: WSHSY, SAAADI. CDR3 loop: CASSQVRGRETQYF. CDR3 DNA sequence: TGCGCCAGCAGTCAGGTGCGGGGGCGAGAGACCCAGTACTTC.

V usage is TRBV12-1 and J usage is TRBJ2-5; the table's D gene call, TRBD1, was not cross checked with the DNA. TRBV12-1 is classified as a pseudogene. The CDR3 has 15 residues. In DNA form, the CDR3 reads TGTGCCAGCAGCTTGGGGGACAGCATCCAAGAGACCCAGTACTTC. Translating it yields CASSLGDSIQETQYF.